The sequence of this T cell receptor beta chain was determined in a study of blood T cell repertoires in COVID-19 (dated by TCRdb to about 2020). As for the study more broadly: Collaborator samples came from the United States, Italy and Spain and covered acute and convalescent phases of COVID-19. The material from the prospective study consisted of cDNA or gDNA derived from T cells, B-cell-depleted T cells, or PBMCs. The dataset comprised deeply sampled blood TCRbeta repertoires from subjects exposed to, actively infected with, or recovered from COVID-19. A freely available public database, intended as a resource for researchers studying the immune response to SARS-CoV-2, is where the repertoires were released. The samples were drawn from two sources: the first 160 participants of the ongoing ImmuneRACE study, and 1,254 subjects contributed by 6 global collaborators. The sample metadata nearly always contained a de-identified subject ID, COVID-19 status, age in years and sex. Where available, HLA class I and class II types were obtained from metadata supplied by the sample provider rather than from assay-based typing. What the work shows at the level of the full study, not this receptor alone: The quantity of clinical and demographic metadata differed by source and by participant and was supplied without curation.

At one collaborating source in Seattle, patients were enrolled during active infection and were followed longitudinally through the course of disease. Collaborating institutions collected whole blood in K2EDTA tubes following their own protocols. For TCRbeta analysis, collaborators shipped samples in one of three forms: frozen whole blood, isolated PBMCs, or DNA extracted from either of those sample types. TCRbeta CDR3 regions were amplified from genomic DNA using the immunoSEQ Assay, a bias-controlled multiplex PCR. On the authors' methods: The number of nucleated cells in each sample was estimated from the amplification of reference gene primers within the assay. To quantify the absolute abundance of each unique TCRbeta CDR3 rearrangement, sequence reads were collapsed and filtered. For each sample, productive Simpson clonality was calculated by taking the square root of Simpson's diversity index across productive rearrangements. Sourced from immuneACCESS, this table was stored by TCRdb with only in-frame sequences that have V and J called. A share of the clones is absent; for the studies checked, an unresolved V gene accounts for under half, and the remainder has no known explanation. The D gene and trimming were derived from the DNA, and the V and J assignments and clone size from that table. The sample table records about 73,000 clones; 60% to 80% of these occur just once. Together, the top ten hold 2% to 2.5% of the sample.

Points on this clone: Its antigen is still unknown. Qualities for individual bases were not recorded, and no much larger clone is one base off.

Taken from the germline V gene, the CDR1 and CDR2 loops are KGHSH and LQKENI. Counted from cysteine to phenylalanine, this CDR3 has 14 amino acids. Only the CDR3 region is kept as DNA, spanning 42 bases read in frame from base 1. Relative to germline, V is 2 bases shorter and J is 0 bases shorter, with 7 bases between their ends. The sample comprised peripheral blood. The TCR was taken from a man in his 70s with COVID-19, enrolled during active disease. The sequence links TRBV18 to TRBJ1-1, with no reliable assignment of the D segment. The DNA is as follows: TGTGCCAGCTCACCAACAAAAGTGAACACTGAAGCTTTCTTT. Protein translation: CASSPTKVNTEAFF.